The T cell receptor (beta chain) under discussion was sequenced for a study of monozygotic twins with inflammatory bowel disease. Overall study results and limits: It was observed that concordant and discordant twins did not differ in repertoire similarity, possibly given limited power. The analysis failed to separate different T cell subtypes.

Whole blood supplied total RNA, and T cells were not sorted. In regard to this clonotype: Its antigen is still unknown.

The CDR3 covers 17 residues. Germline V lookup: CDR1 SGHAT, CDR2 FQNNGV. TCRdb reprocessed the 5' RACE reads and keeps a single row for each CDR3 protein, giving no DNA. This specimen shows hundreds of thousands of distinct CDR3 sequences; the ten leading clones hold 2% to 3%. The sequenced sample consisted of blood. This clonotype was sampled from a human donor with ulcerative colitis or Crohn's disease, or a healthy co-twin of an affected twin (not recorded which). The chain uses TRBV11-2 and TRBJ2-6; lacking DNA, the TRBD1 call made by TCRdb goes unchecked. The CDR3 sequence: CASSLLPGADGANVLTF.